This T cell receptor beta chain was documented in a study of cytomegalovirus exposure and HLA in healthy donors. The PCR contained 60 Vbeta and 13 Jbeta primers. The data were produced by immunoSEQ multiplex PCR, yet TCRdb's version contains in-frame clones alone and is incomplete. The sample contains roughly 65,000 clones, around 80% of which appear only once. Sequencing input: PBMCs. This sequence was found in a woman in her thirties in good health and CMV-seronegative.

The CDR3 spells CASSKGSSGNTIYF. Here the CDR3 DNA reads TGTGCCAGCAGCAAGGGGTCCTCTGGAAACACCATATATTTT. This chain connects TRBV7-3 to TRBJ1-3; D possibly corresponds to TRBD1 (5 bases). Trimming cost V 5 bases and J 0 bases, with 8 bases left between them. The CDR3 runs 14 residues. The germline V gene encodes CDR1 SGHTA and CDR2 FQGTGA.